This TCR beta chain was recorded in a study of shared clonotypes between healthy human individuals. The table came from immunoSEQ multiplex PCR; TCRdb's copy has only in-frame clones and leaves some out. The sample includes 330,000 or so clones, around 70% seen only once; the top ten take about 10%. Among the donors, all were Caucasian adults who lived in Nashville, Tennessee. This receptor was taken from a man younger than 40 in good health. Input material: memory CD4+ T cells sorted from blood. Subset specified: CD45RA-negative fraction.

The CDR3 reads CASSSTGGSYGYTF. The CDR3 region has the DNA TGTGCCAGCAGTTCGACAGGGGGTAGTTATGGCTACACCTTC. J is TRBJ1-2 and V is TRBV6-5, with 9 bases matching TRBD1. Germline assignment: CDR1 MNHEY and CDR2 SVGAGI. This CDR3 has 14 amino acids. The junction had 5 bases not matched to a gene; V was cut back by 4 bases and J by 5 bases.